The 20 T cell receptor beta chains below were found in one sample sequenced in a study of T cells in Graves' hyperthyroidism and ophthalmopathy. RNA transcripts gave rise to amplified TCR beta CDR3 regions. First-round RT-PCR of the TCR CDR3 relied on the HTBI primer set. TCRdb independently ran MiXCR on the multiplex PCR reads; one entry per CDR3 protein. The table shows about 710,000 distinct CDR3 sequences, with about a sixth occurring only once. The sample consisted of blood. The receptors here all came from a man between 18 and 35 years old with Graves' hyperthyroidism.

This clonotype turned up a few times. In DNA, the CDR3 is TGCGCCAGCAGCCTCATAGGAGCGGCCGCCTTAGAGACCCAGTACTTC. It encodes CASSLIGAAALETQYF. V gene TRBV4-3 combines with J gene TRBJ2-5, with D possibly being TRBD2 (5 bases). The V end was cut by 4 bases, the J end by 4 bases, with 19 bases between. The CDR3 has 16 amino acids. Germline loops: CDR1 LGHNA, CDR2 YSLEER.

This clonotype was recorded a few times. The V call is TRBV6-5, the J call TRBJ1-5, with 10 bases identical to TRBD1. CDR3 size: 15 residues. Per germline, CDR1 MNHEY and CDR2 SVGAGI. V shed 2 bases, J shed 2 bases, and the junction held 0 bases outside the gene matches. This CDR3 is CASSYGTGGNQPQHF. DNA for the CDR3: TGTGCCAGCAGTTACGGGACAGGGGGCAATCAGCCCCAGCATTTT.

This clonotype was detected a few times. The gene calls are TRBV15 and TRBJ2-7; the match to TRBD1 covers 7 bases. This CDR3 region has 16 residues. Per germline, CDR1 LNHNV and CDR2 YYDKDF (reference sequence). V shed 3 bases and J 4 bases; nucleotides not matched to a gene: 12. The CDR3: CATSSWFGTEEYEQYF. DNA of the CDR3: TGTGCCACCAGCAGTTGGTTTGGGACAGAAGAGTACGAGCAGTACTTC. Complete variable domain (other parts from reference TRBV15 and TRBJ2-7): DAMVIQNPRYQVTQFGKPVTLSCSQTLNHNVMYWYQQKSSQAPKLLFHYYDKDFNNEADTPDNFQSRRPNTSFCFLDIRSPGLGDTAMYLCATSSWFGTEEYEQYFGPGTRLTVT.

The genes are TRBV10-2 and TRBJ2-1; no clear D gene. Germline CDR1 and CDR2: WSHSY and SAAADI. The germline V and J ends were trimmed by 8 bases and 6 bases, with 8 bases remaining between them. The CDR3 totals 11 residues. The CDR3 DNA is TGCGCCAGCGGGGTCCGCAATGAGCAGTTCTTC. This codes for CASGVRNEQFF.

This clonotype was detected ten times or more. The genes are TRBV12-3 or TRBV12-4 and TRBJ2-3; possible D gene TRBD2, 6 bases. Trimming left V 2 bases short and J 6 bases short, with 12 bases between. The CDR3 consists of 14 residues. The CDR3 here is CASSLREWPDTQYF. As DNA, the CDR3 is TGTGCCAGCAGTTTACGGGAGTGGCCCGATACGCAGTATTTT.

This clonotype occurred a few times. This chain uses TRBV25-1 with TRBJ2-5, with D hard to call. Germline CDR1 MGHDK, CDR2 SYGVNS. V was pared by 5 bases and J by 5 bases, with 24 bases between. The CDR3 runs 17 residues. CDR3 in DNA: TGTGCCAGCAGTTCCCCTAATAGGCTAGACTGCCGCGAGACCCAGTACTTC. This gives the protein CASSSPNRLDCRETQYF. Looking up the rest from reference TRBV25-1 and TRBJ2-5 gives the full variable domain: EADIYQTPRYLVIGTGKKITLECSQTMGHDKMYWYQQDPGMELHLIHYSYGVNSTEKGDLSSESTVSRIRTEHFPLTLESARPSHTSQYLCASSSPNRLDCRETQYFGPGTRLLVL.

This chain uses TRBV6-1 with TRBJ1-1; weak D call: TRBD1 (6 bases). V was shortened by 6 bases and J by 11 bases, with 13 bases between the two germline ends. CDR1 is MNHNS, CDR2 SASEGT, per germline. This CDR3 region has 11 residues. The CDR3 spells CASRGGGRAFF. As DNA, the CDR3 is TGTGCCAGCAGAGGGGGGGGGAGGGCTTTCTTT.

The chain is built from TRBV5-8 and TRBJ2-5; D perhaps matches TRBD2 (5 bases). Germline CDR1 and CDR2: SGHTS and YDEGEE. The CDR3 is made up of 13 amino acids. V lost 4 bases and J 2 bases, leaving 9 bases between the germline ends. The CDR3 DNA follows: TGTGCCAGCAGCGGTAGCGTGCAAGAGACCCAGTACTTC. Translated, it gives CASSGSVQETQYF.

This clonotype has ten or more counts. This rearrangement joins TRBV27 to TRBJ2-7; 12 bases fit TRBD1. The J segment lost 6 bases and the V segment lost 2 bases, leaving 5 bases of the junction unmatched. The CDR3 sequence is 15 residues long. Germline CDR1 and CDR2: MNHEY and SMNVEV (reference sequence). CDR3 in DNA: TGTGCCAGCAGTTTAGGGGGGACAGGGGGCGGCGAGCAGTACTTC. It specifies CASSLGGTGGGEQYF.

This rearrangement joins TRBV10-3 to TRBJ2-3; tentative D call: TRBD1 (6 bases). Germline V gene data show CDR1 as ENHRY and CDR2 as SYGVKD. Between the trimmed V and J ends, which lost 8 bases and 2 bases, there was a span of 8 bases. The CDR3 extends over 12 amino acids. The CDR3 loop reads CAIRDNTDTQYF. The CDR3 DNA reads as TGTGCCATCCGGGACAACACAGATACGCAGTATTTT.

The chain uses TRBV29-1 and TRBJ2-7; 12 positions agree with TRBD1. Germline loops: CDR1 SQVTM, CDR2 ANQGSEA. The CDR3 spans 12 residues. The ends lost 7 bases at V and 6 bases at J; junction bases unmatched: 4. CDR3 in DNA: TGCAGCGCCGGGGACAGGGGGCGCGAGCAGTACTTC. Its translation is CSAGDRGREQYF.

This sequence joins TRBV30 and TRBJ2-7; 7 bases fit TRBD2. The CDR3 loop spans 15 amino acids. The germline CDR1 and CDR2 sequences are GTSNPN and SVGIG (reference sequence). V shed 0 bases and J 2 bases; nucleotides not matched to a gene: 7. CDR3 DNA: TGTGCCTGGAGTGTACGGGAGCGGGGCGCCTACGAGCAGTACTTC. Translating gives CAWSVRERGAYEQYF.

This clonotype was detected many times. This chain connects TRBV20-1 to TRBJ2-7; the match to TRBD2 covers 9 bases. Germline V gene data show CDR1 as DFQATT and CDR2 as SNEGSKA (reference sequence). The CDR3 length is 13 residues. With 4 bases clipped from V and 0 bases from J, the junction kept 1 base outside the gene matches. DNA for the CDR3: TGCAGTGCTACTAGCGGGACCTCCTACGAGCAGTACTTC. This encodes CSATSGTSYEQYF.

A few counts support this clonotype. CDR3 amino acids: CASGGGTGGREKLFF. The CDR3 coding sequence is TGTGCCAGCGGCGGAGGGACAGGGGGCCGGGAAAAACTGTTTTTT. The rearrangement links TRBV7-9 to TRBJ1-4; 12 nucleotides match TRBD1. Germline values: CDR1 SEHNR, CDR2 FQNEAQ (reference sequence). The CDR3 is made up of 15 amino acids. V lost 8 bases to trimming and J lost 8 bases; unmatched junction nucleotides: 9.

J is TRBJ2-1 and V is TRBV18, with 9 bases identical to TRBD2. CDR1 is KGHSH, CDR2 LQKENI, per germline. V shed 1 base and J 7 bases; nucleotides not matched to a gene: 5. This CDR3 is built from 15 residues. CDR3 residues: CASSPLIAGENEQFF. In nucleotides, the CDR3 is TGTGCCAGCTCACCACTAATAGCGGGAGAAAATGAGCAGTTCTTC.

Concerning this clonotype itself: A much larger clonotype is one base distant, so this may be a read error. This chain connects TRBV7-9 to TRBJ1-2; TRBD1 agrees at 7 bases. The CDR3 is 14 amino acids. The germline V gene has CDR1 SEHNR and CDR2 FQNEAQ (reference sequence). Trimming took 5 bases from V and 8 from J; bases not matched to a gene: 11. CDR3 sequence: CASSKRRYRGGYTF. CDR3 nucleotides: TGTGCCAGCAGCAAACGGCGATACAGGGGAGGCTACACCTTC.

The chain links TRBV6-8 to TRBJ2-2, with 8 bases lining up with TRBD1. CDR3 length: 14 residues. Germline trimming cut 6 bases from V and 3 bases from J; bases unmatched to any gene: 3. Germline V gene data show CDR1 as MNHGY and CDR2 as SAAAGT. This chain's CDR3 is CASSAGQDTGELFF. The CDR3 DNA reads TGTGCCAGCAGCGCGGGACAGGACACCGGGGAGCTGTTTTTT.

This clonotype appeared many times. The chain uses TRBV28 and TRBJ1-1; 10 nucleotides agree with TRBD1. Germline loops: CDR1 MDHEN, CDR2 SYDVKM. The CDR3 length is 15 residues. J gave up 3 bases and V 6 bases, and 7 bases lay outside the gene matches. The CDR3 is CASRTGGIDDTEAFF. In DNA form, the CDR3 reads TGTGCCAGCAGGACAGGGGGCATAGACGACACTGAAGCTTTCTTT.

This clonotype was seen ten or more times. The chain has TRBV12-3 or TRBV12-4 and TRBJ1-4; D is perhaps TRBD1 (5 bases). Trimming left V 3 bases short and J 7 bases short, with 12 bases between. The CDR3 consists of 14 residues. The CDR3 sequence is CASSLRGGGEKLFF. The CDR3 bases are TGTGCCAGCAGTTTGAGGGGCGGAGGTGAAAAACTGTTTTTT.

This clonotype was counted ten times or more. The rearrangement uses TRBV18 and TRBJ1-2; D remains ambiguous. V was pared by 2 bases and J by 7 bases, with 14 bases between. This CDR3 spans 14 amino acids. Germline CDR1 and CDR2: KGHSH and LQKENI. The CDR3 DNA is TGTGCCAGCTCACCAGCGCCGACGGCGGCTGGCTACACCTTC. It translates to CASSPAPTAAGYTF. The full variable domain, completed using reference TRBV18 and TRBJ1-2, is NAGVMQNPRHLVRRRGQEARLRCSPMKGHSHVYWYRQLPEEGLKFMVYLQKENIIDESGMPKERFSAEFPKEGPSILRIQQVVRGDSAAYFCASSPAPTAAGYTFGSGTRLTVV.